This is a list of T cell receptor beta chains from one sample in a study of blood T cell repertoires in COVID-19. Sequencing used immunoSEQ multiplex PCR; TCRdb keeps in-frame clones, though not all of them. The profile covers 200,000 to 300,000 clones, with around 87% appearing a single time and more than 4.5% taken by the ten largest. The material sequenced was peripheral blood. Receptors originate from a woman aged 60-75 years with COVID-19, enrolled during active disease. Each CDR3 is given with its conserved first and last residue. A D gene is named only where the DNA matches it firmly.

>TRBD1|TRBV6-2/TRBV6-3|TRBJ1-6
CASSGTGGIGSPLHF
>TRBD1|TRBV10-2|TRBJ1-5
CASSEPTGGQQPQHF
>.|TRBV7-9|TRBJ1-5
CASSPTVNNQPQHF
>.|TRBV6-5|TRBJ1-2
CVSSRTAYGYTF
>TRBD1|TRBV3-1/TRBV3-2|TRBJ2-2
CASSLRTGGFTGELFF
>TRBD2|TRBV6-5|TRBJ2-1
CASEIAGAYNEQFF
>.|TRBV9|TRBJ1-4
CASSVATGTNEKLFF
>.|TRBV30|TRBJ1-2
CAWSVWGGYGYTF
>TRBD1|TRBV5-6|TRBJ1-2
CASSFGPGQLAMWGTF
>.|TRBV7-9|TRBJ1-1
CASSREMNTEAFF
>TRBD1|TRBV28|TRBJ2-7
CASASRQGLTYEQYF
>.|TRBV5-4|TRBJ2-1
CASSLAPGVSSYNEQFF
>TRBD1|TRBV4-2|TRBJ2-4
CASSQEQGGNIQYF
>.|TRBV7-2|TRBJ1-6
CASSSDYNSPLHF
>.|TRBV4-3|TRBJ2-7
CASSQDFEGAYEQYF
>.|TRBV3-1/TRBV3-2|TRBJ2-2
CASSHRQEASANTGELFF
>.|TRBV5-1|TRBJ1-1
CASSLSELTEAFF
>TRBD1|TRBV9|TRBJ1-2
CASSDPGQGDGYTF
>TRBD1|TRBV6-2/TRBV6-3|TRBJ1-5
CASSPRDRAKPNQPQHF
>TRBD2|TRBV29-1|TRBJ2-2
CSVGPSGSANTGELFF
>TRBD2|TRBV29-1|TRBJ2-7
CSVTLAGGGEQYF
>.|TRBV28|TRBJ1-1
CASSFSAGNTEAFF
>.|TRBV7-2|TRBJ1-5
CASSLREGLGQPQHF
>TRBD1|TRBV5-1|TRBJ1-4
CASSLAPGTGVEKLFF
>.|TRBV4-1|TRBJ2-3
CASSPRGAESTDTQYF
>.|TRBV27|TRBJ2-5
CASRLGVRETQYF
>TRBD2|TRBV7-2|TRBJ2-7
CASSATSGSFYEQYF
>TRBD1|TRBV24-1|TRBJ2-1
CATRDRGYNEQFF
>TRBD2|TRBV7-2|TRBJ2-3
CASSLRLAGASTDTQYF
>TRBD1|TRBV18|TRBJ1-4
CASSPDRGPEKLFF
>TRBD1|TRBV6-5|TRBJ1-4
CASSYGGGQVGEKLFF
>.|TRBV29-1|TRBJ1-4
CSVGSSLNEKLFF
>TRBD1|TRBV19|TRBJ1-5
CASKGGQGDGQPQHF
>.|TRBV24-1|TRBJ2-3
CATSAGGGYTDTQYF
>TRBD2|TRBV3-1/TRBV3-2|TRBJ2-2
CASSQGAGLGDTGELFF
>.|TRBV18|TRBJ1-1
CASSSQHSSTEAFF
>.|TRBV3-1/TRBV3-2|TRBJ2-3
CASSLGSTDTQYF
>.|TRBV7-9|TRBJ1-4
CASSSRGEKLFF
>TRBD1|TRBV10-1|TRBJ2-1
CASGPQGALHEQFF
>TRBD2|TRBV5-1|TRBJ2-1
CASSTLAGGSYNEQFF
>.|TRBV10-3|TRBJ1-6
CAISASSYNSPLHF
>.|TRBV25-1|TRBJ1-2
CASSGNFYGYTF
>.|TRBV11-2|TRBJ2-7
CASSLGRGGSYEQYF
>.|TRBV5-4|TRBJ2-7
CASSLDPGRSSYEQYF
>.|TRBV7-3|TRBJ2-5
CASSFNFQETQYF
>TRBD2|TRBV27|TRBJ2-3
CASSSLSGRGTDTQYF
>.|TRBV5-6|TRBJ2-2
CASSLTGGGTGELFF
>TRBD2|TRBV30|TRBJ2-2
CAWTMDGTNPGELFF
>.|TRBV3-1/TRBV3-2|TRBJ2-1
CASSRFGGAGADNEQFF
>.|TRBV5-4|TRBJ2-4
CASSFPGEWNIQYF
>.|TRBV7-2|TRBJ2-3
CASSGGGGAADTQYF
>.|TRBV15|TRBJ2-7
CATSRGRTAPYEQYF